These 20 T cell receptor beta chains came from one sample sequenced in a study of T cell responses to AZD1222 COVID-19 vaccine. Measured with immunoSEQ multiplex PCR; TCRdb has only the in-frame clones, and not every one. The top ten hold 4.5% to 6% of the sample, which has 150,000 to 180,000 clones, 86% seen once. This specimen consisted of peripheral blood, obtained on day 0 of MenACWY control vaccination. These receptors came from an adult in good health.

Written as DNA, the CDR3 is TGTGCCAGCAGCTTCAGGACAGGGGACTACAATGAGCAGTTCTTC. Translating gives CASSFRTGDYNEQFF. The J gene is TRBJ2-1, the V gene TRBV7-8; TRBD1 matches 9 bases. Trimming took 3 bases from V and 3 from J; bases not matched to a gene: 3. The CDR3 has 15 residues. Germline V lookup: CDR1 SGHVS, CDR2 FQNEAQ.

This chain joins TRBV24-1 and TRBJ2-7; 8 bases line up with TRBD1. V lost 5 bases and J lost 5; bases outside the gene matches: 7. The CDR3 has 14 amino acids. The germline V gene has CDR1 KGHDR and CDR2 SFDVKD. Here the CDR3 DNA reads TGTGCCACCAGTGGGACAGGGAGGAACCACGAGCAGTACTTC. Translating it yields CATSGTGRNHEQYF.

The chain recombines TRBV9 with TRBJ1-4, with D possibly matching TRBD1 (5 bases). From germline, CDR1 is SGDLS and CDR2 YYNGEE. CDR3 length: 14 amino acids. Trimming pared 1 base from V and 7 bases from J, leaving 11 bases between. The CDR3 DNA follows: TGTGCCAGCAGCGTATCGGCAGGGAGTGAAAAACTGTTTTTT. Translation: CASSVSAGSEKLFF.

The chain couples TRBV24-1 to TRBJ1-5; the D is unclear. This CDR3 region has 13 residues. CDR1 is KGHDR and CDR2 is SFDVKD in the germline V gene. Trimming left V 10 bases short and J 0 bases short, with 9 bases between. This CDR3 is CATSKDSNQPQHF. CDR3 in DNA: TGTGCCACGAGTAAGGATAGCAATCAGCCCCAGCATTTT.

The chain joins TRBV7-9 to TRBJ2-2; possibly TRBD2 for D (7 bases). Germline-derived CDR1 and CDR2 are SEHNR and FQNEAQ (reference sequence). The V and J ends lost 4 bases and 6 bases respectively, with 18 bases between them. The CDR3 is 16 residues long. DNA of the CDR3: TGTGCCAGCAGCTCCAGGGGCGGGGGAAGGTCCGGGGAGCTGTTTTTT. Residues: CASSSRGGGRSGELFF.

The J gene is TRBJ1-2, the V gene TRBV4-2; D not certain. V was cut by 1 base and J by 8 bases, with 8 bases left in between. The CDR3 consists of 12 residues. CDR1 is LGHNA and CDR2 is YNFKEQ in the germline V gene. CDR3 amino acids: CASSQGAGGYTF. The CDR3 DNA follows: TGTGCCAGCAGCCAAGGGGCCGGAGGCTACACCTTC.

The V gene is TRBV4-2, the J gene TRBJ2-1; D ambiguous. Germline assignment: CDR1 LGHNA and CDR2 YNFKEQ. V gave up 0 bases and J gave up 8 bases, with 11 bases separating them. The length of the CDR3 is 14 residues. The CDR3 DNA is TGTGCCAGCAGCCAAGAGCCGGCGCCCGATGAGCAGTTCTTC. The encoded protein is CASSQEPAPDEQFF.

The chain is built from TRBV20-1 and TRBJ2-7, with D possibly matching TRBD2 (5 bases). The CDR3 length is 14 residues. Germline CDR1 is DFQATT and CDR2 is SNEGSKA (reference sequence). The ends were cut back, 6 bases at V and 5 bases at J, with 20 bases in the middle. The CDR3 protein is CSASGLASGDEQYF. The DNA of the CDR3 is TGCAGTGCCAGTGGGTTAGCCTCCGGGGACGAGCAGTACTTC.

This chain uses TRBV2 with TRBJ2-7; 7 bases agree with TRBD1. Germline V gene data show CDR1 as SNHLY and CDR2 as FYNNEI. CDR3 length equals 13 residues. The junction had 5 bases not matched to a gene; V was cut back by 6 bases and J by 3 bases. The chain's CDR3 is CASSQTGSYEQYF. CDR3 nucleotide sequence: TGTGCCAGCAGCCAGACAGGGAGCTACGAGCAGTACTTC. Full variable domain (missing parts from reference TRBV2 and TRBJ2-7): EPEVTQTPSHQVTQMGQEVILRCVPISNHLYFYWYRQILGQKVEFLVSFYNNEISEKSEIFDDQFSVERPDGSNFTLKIRSTKLEDSAMYFCASSQTGSYEQYFGPGTRLTVT.

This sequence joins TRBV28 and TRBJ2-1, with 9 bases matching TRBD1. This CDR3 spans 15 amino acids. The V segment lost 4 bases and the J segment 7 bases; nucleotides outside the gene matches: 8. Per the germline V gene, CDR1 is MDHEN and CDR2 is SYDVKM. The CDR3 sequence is CASSSRDRALNEQFF. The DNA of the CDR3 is TGTGCCAGCAGTTCCCGGGACAGGGCGTTAAATGAGCAGTTCTTC.

CDR3 loop: CASSLEQGYNSPLHF. The CDR3 nucleotides are TGTGCCAGCAGTTTAGAACAGGGGTACAATTCACCCCTCCACTTT. The chain employs TRBV27 and TRBJ1-6; 7 nucleotides line up with TRBD1. The V gene end was trimmed by 2 bases and the J gene end by 7 bases; junction bases not matched to a gene: 5. The CDR3 has 15 residues. Looked up from germline, CDR1 is MNHEY and CDR2 is SMNVEV (reference sequence).

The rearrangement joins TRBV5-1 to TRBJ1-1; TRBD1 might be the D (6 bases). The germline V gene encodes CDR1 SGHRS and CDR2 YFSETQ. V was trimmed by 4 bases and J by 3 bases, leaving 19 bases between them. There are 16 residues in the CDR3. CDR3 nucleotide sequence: TGCGCCAGCAGCCCACGAGGGGGGATAGTGGACACTGAAGCTTTCTTT. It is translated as CASSPRGGIVDTEAFF. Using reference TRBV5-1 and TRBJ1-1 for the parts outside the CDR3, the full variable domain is KAGVTQTPRYLIKTRGQQVTLSCSPISGHRSVSWYQQTPGQGLQFLFEYFSETQRNKGNFPGRFSGRQFSNSRSEMNVSTLELGDSALYLCASSPRGGIVDTEAFFGQGTRLTVV.

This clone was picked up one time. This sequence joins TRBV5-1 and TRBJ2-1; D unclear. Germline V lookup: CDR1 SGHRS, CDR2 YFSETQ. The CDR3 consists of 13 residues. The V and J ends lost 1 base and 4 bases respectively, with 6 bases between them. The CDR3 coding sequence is TGCGCCAGCAGCTTGAACGGTTACAATGAGCAGTTCTTC. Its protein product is CASSLNGYNEQFF.

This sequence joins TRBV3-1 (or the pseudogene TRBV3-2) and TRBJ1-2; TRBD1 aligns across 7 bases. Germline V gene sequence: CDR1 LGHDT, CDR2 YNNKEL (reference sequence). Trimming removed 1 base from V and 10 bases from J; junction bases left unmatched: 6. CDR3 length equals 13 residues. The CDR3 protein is CASSQARQGVYTF. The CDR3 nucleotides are TGTGCCAGCAGCCAAGCTCGGCAGGGGGTCTACACCTTC.

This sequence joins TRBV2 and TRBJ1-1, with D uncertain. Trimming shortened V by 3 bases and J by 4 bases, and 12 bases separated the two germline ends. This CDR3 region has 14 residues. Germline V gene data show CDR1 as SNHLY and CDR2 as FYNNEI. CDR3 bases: TGTGCCAGCAGTGATTTTGGTGGAAGCACTGAAGCTTTCTTT. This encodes CASSDFGGSTEAFF.

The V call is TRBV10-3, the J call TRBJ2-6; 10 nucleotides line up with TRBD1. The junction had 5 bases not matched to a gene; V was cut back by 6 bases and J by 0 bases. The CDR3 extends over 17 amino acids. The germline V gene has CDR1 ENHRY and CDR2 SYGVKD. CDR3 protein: CAIRPGQGNSGANVLTF. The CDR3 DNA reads TGTGCCATCAGGCCGGGACAGGGGAACTCTGGGGCCAACGTCCTGACTTTC.

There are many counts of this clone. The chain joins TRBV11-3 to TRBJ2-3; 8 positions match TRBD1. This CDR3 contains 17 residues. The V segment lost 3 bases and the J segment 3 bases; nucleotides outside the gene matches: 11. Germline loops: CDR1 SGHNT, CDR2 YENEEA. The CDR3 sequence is CASSFPRTGRRTDTQYF. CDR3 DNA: TGTGCCAGCAGCTTCCCTAGGACAGGGAGGAGGACAGATACGCAGTATTTT.

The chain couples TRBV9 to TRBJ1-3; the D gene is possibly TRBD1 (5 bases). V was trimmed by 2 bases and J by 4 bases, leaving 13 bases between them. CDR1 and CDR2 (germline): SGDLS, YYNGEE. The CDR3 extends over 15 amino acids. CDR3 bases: TGTGCCAGCAGCGTGGCGGGGGGAAGAGGAAACACCATATATTTT. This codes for CASSVAGGRGNTIYF.

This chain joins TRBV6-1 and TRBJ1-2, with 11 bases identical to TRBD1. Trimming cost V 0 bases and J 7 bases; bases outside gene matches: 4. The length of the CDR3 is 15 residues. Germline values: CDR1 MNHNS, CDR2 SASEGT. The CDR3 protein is CASSEARTGGFGYTF. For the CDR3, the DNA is TGTGCCAGCAGTGAAGCGCGGACAGGGGGCTTTGGCTACACCTTC.

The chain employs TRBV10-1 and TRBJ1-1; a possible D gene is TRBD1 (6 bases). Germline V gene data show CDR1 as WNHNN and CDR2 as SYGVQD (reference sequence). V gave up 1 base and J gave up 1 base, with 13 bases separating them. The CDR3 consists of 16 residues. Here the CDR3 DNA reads TGCGCCAGCAGTGAGTTCGGCGGGACAAAGAACACTGAAGCTTTCTTT. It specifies CASSEFGGTKNTEAFF.